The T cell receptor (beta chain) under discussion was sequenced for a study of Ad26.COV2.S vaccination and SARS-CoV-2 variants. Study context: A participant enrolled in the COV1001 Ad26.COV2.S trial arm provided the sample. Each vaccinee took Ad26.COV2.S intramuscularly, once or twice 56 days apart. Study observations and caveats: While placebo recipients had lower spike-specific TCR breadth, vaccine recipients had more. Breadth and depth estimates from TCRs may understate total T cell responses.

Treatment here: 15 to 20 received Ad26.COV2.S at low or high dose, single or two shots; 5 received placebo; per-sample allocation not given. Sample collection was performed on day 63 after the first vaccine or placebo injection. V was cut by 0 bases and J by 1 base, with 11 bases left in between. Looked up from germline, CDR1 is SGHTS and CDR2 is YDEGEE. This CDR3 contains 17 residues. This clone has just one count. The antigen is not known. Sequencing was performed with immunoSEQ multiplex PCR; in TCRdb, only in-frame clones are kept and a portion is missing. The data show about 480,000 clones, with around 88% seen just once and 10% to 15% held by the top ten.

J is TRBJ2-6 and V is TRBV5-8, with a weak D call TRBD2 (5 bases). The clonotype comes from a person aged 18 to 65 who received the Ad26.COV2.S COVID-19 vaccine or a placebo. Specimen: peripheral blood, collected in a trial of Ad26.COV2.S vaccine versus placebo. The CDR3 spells CASSLAGGSSGANVLTF. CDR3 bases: TGTGCCAGCAGCTTGGCTGGCGGGTCTTCTGGGGCCAACGTCCTGACTTTC.